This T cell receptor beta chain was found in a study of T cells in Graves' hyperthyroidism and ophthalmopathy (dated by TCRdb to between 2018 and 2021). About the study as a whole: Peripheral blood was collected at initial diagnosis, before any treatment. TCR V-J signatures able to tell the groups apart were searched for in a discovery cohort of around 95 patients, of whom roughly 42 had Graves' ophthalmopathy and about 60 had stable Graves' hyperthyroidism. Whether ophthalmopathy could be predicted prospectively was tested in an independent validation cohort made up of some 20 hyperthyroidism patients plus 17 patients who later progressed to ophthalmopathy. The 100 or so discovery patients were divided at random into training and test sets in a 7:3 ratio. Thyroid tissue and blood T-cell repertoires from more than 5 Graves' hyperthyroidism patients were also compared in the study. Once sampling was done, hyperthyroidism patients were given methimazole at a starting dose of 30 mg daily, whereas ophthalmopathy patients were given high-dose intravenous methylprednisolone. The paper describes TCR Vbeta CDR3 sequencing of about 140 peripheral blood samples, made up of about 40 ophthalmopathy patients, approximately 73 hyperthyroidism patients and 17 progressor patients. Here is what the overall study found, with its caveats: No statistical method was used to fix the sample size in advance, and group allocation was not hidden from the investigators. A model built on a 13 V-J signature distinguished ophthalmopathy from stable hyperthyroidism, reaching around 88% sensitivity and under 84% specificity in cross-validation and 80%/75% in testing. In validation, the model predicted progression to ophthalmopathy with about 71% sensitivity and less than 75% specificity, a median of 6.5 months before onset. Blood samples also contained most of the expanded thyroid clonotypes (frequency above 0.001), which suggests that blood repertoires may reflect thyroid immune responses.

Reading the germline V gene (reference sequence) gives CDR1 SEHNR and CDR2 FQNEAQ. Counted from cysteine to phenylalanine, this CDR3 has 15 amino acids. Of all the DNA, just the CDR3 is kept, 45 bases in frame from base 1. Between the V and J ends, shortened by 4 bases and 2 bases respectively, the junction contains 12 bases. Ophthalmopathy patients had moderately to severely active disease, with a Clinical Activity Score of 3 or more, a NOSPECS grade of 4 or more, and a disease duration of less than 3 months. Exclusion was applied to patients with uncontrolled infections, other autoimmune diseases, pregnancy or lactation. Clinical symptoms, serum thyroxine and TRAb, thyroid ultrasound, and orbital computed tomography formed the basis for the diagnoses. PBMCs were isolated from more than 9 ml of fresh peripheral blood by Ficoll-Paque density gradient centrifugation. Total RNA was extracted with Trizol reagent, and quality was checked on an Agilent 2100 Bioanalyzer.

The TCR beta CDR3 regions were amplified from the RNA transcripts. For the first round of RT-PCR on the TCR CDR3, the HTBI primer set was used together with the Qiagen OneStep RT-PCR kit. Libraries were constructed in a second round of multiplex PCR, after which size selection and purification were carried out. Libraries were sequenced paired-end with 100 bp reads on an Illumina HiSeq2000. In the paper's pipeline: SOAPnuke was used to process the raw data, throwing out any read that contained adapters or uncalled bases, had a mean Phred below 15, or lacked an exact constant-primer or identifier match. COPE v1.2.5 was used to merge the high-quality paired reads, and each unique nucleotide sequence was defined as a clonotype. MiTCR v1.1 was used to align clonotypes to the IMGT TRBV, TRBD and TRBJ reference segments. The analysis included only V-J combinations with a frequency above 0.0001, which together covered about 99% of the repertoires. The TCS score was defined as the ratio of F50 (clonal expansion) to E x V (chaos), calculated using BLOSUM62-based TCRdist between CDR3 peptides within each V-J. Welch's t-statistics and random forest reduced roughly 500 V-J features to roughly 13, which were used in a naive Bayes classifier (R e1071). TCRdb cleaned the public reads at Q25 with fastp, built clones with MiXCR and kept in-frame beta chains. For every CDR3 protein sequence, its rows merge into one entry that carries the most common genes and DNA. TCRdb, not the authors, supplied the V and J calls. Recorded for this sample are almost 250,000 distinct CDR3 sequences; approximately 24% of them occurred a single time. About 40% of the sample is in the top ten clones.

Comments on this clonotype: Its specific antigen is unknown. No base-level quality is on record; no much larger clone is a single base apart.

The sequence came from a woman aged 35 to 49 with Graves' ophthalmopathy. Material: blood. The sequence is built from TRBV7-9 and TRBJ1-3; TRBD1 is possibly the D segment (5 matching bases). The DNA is TGTGCCAGCAGCTCGTATAGGGGCCCTGGAAACACCATATATTTT. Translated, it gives CASSSYRGPGNTIYF. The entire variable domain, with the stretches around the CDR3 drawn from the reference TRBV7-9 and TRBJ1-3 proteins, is DTGVSQNPRHKITKRGQNVTFRCDPISEHNRLYWYRQTLGQGPEFLTYFQNEAQLEKSRLLSDRFSAERPKGSFSTLEIQRTEQGDSAMYLCASSSYRGPGNTIYFGEGSWLTVV.